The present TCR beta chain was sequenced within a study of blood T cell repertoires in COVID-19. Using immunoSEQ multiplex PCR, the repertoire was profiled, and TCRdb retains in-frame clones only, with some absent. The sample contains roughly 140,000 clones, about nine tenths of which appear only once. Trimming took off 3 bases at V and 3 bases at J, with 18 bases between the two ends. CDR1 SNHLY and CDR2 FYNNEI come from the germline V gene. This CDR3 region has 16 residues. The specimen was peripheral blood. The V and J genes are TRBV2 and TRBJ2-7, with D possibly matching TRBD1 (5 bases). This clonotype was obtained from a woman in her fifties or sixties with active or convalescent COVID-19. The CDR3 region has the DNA TGTGCCAGCAGTGATTCGGGCAGGGTGGCCCACTACGAGCAGTACTTC. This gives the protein CASSDSGRVAHYEQYF.